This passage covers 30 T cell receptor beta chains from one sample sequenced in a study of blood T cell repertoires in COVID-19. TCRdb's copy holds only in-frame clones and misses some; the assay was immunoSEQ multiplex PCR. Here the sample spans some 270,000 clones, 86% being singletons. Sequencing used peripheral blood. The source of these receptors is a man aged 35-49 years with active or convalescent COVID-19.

CDR3 sequence reads: CASSQKAGNEPQHF. Here the CDR3 DNA reads TGTGCCAGCAGCCAAAAGGCGGGGAATGAGCCCCAGCATTTT. The chain employs TRBV4-2 and TRBJ1-5; D gene unclear. Germline V gene lookup returns CDR1 LGHNA and CDR2 YNFKEQ. Trimming cost V 2 bases and J 8 bases, with 13 bases left between them. CDR3 length: 14 residues.

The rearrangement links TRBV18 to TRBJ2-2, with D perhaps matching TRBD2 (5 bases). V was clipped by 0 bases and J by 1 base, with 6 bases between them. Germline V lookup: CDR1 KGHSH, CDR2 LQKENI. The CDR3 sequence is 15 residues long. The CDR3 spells CASSPPTMNTGELFF. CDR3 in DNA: TGTGCCAGCTCACCACCGACTATGAACACCGGGGAGCTGTTTTTT.

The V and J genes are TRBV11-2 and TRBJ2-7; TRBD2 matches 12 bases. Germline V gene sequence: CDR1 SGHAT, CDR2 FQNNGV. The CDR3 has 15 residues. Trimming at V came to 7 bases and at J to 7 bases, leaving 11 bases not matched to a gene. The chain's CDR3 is CASILAGGPLLEQYF. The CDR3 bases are TGTGCCAGCATTCTAGCGGGAGGGCCTCTTTTGGAGCAGTACTTC.

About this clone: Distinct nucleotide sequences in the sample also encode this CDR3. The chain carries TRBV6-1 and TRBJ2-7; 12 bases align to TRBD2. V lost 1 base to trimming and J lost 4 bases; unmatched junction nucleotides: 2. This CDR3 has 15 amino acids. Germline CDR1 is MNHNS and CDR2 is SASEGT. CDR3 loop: CASSEETSGSYEQYF. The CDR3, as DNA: TGTGCCAGCAGTGAAGAGACTAGCGGGAGTTACGAGCAGTACTTC.

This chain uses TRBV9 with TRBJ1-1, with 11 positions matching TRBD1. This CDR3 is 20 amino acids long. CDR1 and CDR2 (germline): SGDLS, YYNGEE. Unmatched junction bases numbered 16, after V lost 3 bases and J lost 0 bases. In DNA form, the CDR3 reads TGTGCCAGCAGCGCCTCACCACCGGGACAGGGGGGGGGTATGAACACTGAAGCTTTCTTT. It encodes CASSASPPGQGGGMNTEAFF.

CDR3 in DNA: TGTGCCAGCAGCTTGGGGGGGCACAAAAACATTCAGTACTTC. Its translation: CASSLGGHKNIQYF. The gene calls are TRBV7-2 and TRBJ2-4, with D perhaps TRBD2 (7 bases). Germline V gene sequence: CDR1 SGHTA, CDR2 FQGNSA. Trimming removed 3 bases from V and 3 bases from J, with 9 bases in between. The CDR3 loop spans 14 amino acids.

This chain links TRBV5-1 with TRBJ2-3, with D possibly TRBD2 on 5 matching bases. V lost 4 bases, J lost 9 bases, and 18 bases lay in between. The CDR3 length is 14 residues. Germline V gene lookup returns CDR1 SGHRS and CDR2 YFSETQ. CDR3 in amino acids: CASSLQAGGPTQYF. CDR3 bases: TGCGCCAGCAGCCTACAAGCCGGCGGGCCAACGCAGTATTTT.

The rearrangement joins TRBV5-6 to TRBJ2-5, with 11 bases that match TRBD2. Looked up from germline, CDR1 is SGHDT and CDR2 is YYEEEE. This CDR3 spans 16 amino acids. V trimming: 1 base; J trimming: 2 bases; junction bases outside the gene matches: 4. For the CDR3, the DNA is TGTGCCAGCAGCTTGACTAGCGGGGGCCGGCAAGAGACCCAGTACTTC. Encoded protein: CASSLTSGGRQETQYF.

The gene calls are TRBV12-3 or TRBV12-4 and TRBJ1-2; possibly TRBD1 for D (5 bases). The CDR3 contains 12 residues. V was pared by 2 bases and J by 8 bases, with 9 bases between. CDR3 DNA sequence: TGTGCCAGCAGTTTAAGGGGCGGCGGCTACACCTTC. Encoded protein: CASSLRGGGYTF.

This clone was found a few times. CDR3 in amino acids: CASSLGPGPGNTIYF. The CDR3 DNA is TGTGCCAGCAGCTTAGGGCCAGGGCCTGGAAACACCATATATTTT. The chain is built from TRBV7-2 and TRBJ1-3; possible D gene TRBD1, 5 bases. The CDR3 runs to 15 residues. Germline lookup yields CDR1 SGHTA and CDR2 FQGNSA. V was trimmed by 1 base and J by 2 bases, leaving 9 bases between them.

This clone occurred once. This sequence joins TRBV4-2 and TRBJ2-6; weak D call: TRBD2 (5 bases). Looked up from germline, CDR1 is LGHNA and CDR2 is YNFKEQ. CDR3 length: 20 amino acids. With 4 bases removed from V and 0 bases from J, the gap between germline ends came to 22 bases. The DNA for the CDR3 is TGTGCCAGCAGCCGAGCGGACGTGAGGTCCCGAGTCTCTGGGGCCAACGTCCTGACTTTC. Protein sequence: CASSRADVRSRVSGANVLTF.

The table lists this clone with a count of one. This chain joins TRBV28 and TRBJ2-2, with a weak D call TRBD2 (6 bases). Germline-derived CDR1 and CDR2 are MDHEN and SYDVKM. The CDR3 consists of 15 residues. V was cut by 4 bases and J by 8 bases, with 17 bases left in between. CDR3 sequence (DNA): TGTGCCAGCAGTTCCCCTGGGCGGGGAGAGGGGGAGCTGTTTTTT. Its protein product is CASSSPGRGEGELFF.

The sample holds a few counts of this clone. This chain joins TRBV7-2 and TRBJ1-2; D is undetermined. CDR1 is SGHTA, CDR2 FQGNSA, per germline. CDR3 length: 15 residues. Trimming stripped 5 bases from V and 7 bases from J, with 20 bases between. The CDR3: CASSPAFGGSGGYTF. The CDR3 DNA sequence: TGTGCCAGCAGCCCAGCGTTTGGAGGTTCTGGTGGCTACACCTTC.

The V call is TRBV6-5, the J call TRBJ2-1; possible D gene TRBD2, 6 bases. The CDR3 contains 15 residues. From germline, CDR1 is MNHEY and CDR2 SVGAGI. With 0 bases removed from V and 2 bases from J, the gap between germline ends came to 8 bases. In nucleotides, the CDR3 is TGTGCCAGCAGTTACTCTGGGAGGCCCTACAATGAGCAGTTCTTC. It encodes CASSYSGRPYNEQFF.

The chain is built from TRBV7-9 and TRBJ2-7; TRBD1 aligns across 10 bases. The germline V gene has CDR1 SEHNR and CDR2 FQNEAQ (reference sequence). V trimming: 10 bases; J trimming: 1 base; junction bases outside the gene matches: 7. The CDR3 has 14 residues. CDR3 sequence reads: CATGGQGRSYEQYF. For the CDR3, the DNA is TGTGCCACCGGGGGACAGGGGAGGTCCTACGAGCAGTACTTC. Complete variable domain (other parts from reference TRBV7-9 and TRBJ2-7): DTGVSQNPRHKITKRGQNVTFRCDPISEHNRLYWYRQTLGQGPEFLTYFQNEAQLEKSRLLSDRFSAERPKGSFSTLEIQRTEQGDSAMYLCATGGQGRSYEQYFGPGTRLTVT.

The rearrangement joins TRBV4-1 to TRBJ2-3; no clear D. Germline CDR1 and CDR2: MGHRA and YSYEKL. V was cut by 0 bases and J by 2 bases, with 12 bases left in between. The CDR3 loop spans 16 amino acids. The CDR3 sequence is CASSQDFAGYTDTQYF. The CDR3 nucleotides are TGCGCCAGCAGCCAAGATTTTGCCGGGTACACAGATACGCAGTATTTT.

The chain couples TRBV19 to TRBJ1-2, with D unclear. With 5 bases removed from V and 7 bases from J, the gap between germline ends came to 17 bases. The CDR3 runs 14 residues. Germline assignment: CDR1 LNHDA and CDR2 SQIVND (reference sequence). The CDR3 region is CASSSGRVVFGYTF. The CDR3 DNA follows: TGTGCCAGTAGTTCCGGGAGGGTGGTCTTTGGCTACACCTTC.

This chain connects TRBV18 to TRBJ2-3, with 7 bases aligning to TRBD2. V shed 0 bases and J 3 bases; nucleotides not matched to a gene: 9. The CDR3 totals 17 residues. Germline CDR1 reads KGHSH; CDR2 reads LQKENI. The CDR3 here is CASSPPTGGPGTDTQYF. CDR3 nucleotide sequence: TGTGCCAGCTCACCACCGACGGGAGGCCCGGGGACAGATACGCAGTATTTT. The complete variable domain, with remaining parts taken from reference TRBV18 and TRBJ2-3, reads NAGVMQNPRHLVRRRGQEARLRCSPMKGHSHVYWYRQLPEEGLKFMVYLQKENIIDESGMPKERFSAEFPKEGPSILRIQQVVRGDSAAYFCASSPPTGGPGTDTQYFGPGTRLTVL.

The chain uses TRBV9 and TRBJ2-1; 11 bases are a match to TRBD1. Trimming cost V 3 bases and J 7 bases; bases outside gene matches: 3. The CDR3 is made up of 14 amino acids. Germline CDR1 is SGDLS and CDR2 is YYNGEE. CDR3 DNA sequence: TGTGCCAGCAGCGCGGACAGGGGGCGAAATGAGCAGTTCTTC. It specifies CASSADRGRNEQFF.

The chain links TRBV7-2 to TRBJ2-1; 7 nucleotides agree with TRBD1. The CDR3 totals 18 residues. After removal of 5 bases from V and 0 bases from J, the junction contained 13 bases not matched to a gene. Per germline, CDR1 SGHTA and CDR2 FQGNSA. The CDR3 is CASSPRGKTGSSYNEQFF. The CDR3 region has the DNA TGTGCCAGCAGCCCGAGGGGTAAGACAGGGAGCTCCTACAATGAGCAGTTCTTC.

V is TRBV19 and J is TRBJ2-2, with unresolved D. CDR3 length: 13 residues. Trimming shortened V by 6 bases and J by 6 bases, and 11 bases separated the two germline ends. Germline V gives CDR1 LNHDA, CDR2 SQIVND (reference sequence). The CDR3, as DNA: TGTGCCAGTAGCCTTAGTCTGCCCGGGGAGCTGTTTTTT. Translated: CASSLSLPGELFF. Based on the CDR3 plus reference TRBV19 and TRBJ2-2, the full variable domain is DGGITQSPKYLFRKEGQNVTLSCEQNLNHDAMYWYRQDPGQGLRLIYYSQIVNDFQKGDIAEGYSVSREKKESFPLTVTSAQKNPTAFYLCASSLSLPGELFFGEGSRLTVL.

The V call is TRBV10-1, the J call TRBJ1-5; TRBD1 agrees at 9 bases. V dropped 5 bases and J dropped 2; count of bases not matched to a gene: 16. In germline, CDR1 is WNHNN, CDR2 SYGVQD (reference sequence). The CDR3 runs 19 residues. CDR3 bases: TGCGCCAGCAGTCCCCGGGGGACAGGGAAGACATTTTGCAATCAGCCCCAGCATTTT. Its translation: CASSPRGTGKTFCNQPQHF.

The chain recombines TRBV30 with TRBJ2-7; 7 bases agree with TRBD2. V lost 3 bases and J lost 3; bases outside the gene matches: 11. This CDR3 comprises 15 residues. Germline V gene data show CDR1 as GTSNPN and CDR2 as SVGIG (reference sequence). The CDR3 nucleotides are TGTGCCTGGAGCGAGGGAGGGACTGGCATCTACGAGCAGTACTTC. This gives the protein CAWSEGGTGIYEQYF.

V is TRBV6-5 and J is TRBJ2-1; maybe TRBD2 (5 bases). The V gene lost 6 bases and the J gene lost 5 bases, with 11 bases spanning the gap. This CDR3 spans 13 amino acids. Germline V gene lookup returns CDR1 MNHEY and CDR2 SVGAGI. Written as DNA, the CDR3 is TGTGCCAGCAGGGGATCCGGGAACAATGAGCAGTTCTTC. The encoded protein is CASRGSGNNEQFF.

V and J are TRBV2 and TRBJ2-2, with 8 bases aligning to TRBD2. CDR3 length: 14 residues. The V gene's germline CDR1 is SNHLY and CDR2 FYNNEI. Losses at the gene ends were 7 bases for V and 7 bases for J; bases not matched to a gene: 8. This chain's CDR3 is CASTAERENGELFF. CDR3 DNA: TGTGCCAGCACGGCGGAGCGGGAGAACGGGGAGCTGTTTTTT.

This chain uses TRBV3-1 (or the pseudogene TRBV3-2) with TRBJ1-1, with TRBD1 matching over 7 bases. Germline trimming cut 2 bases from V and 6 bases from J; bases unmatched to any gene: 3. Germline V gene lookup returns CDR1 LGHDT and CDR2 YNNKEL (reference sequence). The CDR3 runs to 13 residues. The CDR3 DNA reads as TGTGCCAGCAGCCAATACAGGGGCGCTGAAGCTTTCTTT. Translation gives CASSQYRGAEAFF.

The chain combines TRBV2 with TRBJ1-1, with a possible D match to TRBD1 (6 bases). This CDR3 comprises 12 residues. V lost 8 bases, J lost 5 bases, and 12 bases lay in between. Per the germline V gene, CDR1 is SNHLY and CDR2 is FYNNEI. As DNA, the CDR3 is TGTGCCAGCGAGCGGACAGTAACTGAAGCTTTCTTT. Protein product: CASERTVTEAFF. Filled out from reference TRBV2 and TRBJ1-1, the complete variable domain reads EPEVTQTPSHQVTQMGQEVILRCVPISNHLYFYWYRQILGQKVEFLVSFYNNEISEKSEIFDDQFSVERPDGSNFTLKIRSTKLEDSAMYFCASERTVTEAFFGQGTRLTVV.

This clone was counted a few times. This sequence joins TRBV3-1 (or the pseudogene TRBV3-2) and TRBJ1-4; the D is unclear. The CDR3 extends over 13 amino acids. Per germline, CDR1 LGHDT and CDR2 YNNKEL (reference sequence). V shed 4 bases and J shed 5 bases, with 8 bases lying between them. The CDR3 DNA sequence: TGTGCCAGCAGCCGGGGAGAGAATGAAAAACTGTTTTTT. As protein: CASSRGENEKLFF.

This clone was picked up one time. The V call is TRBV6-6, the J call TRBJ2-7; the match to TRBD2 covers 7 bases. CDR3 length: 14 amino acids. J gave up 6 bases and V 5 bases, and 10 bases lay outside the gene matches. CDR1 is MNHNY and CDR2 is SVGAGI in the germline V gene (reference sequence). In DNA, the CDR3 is TGTGCCAGCAGTCGGGACGGGACTACCCTCGAGCAGTACTTC. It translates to CASSRDGTTLEQYF.

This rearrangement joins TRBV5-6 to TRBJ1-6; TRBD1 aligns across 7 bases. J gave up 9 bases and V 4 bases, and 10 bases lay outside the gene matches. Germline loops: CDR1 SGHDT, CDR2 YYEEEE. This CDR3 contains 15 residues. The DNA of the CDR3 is TGTGCCAGCAGCCCGGACAGGCCTGTAGGTTCACCCCTCCACTTT. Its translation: CASSPDRPVGSPLHF.